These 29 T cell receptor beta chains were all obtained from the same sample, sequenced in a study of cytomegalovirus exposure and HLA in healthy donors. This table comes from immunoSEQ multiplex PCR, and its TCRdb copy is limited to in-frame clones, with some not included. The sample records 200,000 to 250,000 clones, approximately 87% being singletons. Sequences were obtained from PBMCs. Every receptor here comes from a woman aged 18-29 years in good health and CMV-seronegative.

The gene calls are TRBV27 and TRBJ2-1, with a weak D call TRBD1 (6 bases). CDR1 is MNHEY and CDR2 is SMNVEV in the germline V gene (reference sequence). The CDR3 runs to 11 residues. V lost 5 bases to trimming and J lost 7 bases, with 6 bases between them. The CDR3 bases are TGTGCCAGCAGTAGGGGGAATGAGCAGTTCTTC. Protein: CASSRGNEQFF.

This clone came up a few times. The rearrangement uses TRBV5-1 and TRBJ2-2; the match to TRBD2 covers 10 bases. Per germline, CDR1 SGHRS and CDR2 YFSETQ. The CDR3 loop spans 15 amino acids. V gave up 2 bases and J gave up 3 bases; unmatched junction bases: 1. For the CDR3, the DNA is TGCGCCAGCAGCTTCGGACTAGCGGACACCGGGGAGCTGTTTTTT. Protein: CASSFGLADTGELFF.

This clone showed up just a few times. Written as DNA, the CDR3 is TGCGCCAGCAGCCATCGGGAGACCCAGTACTTC. This gives the protein CASSHRETQYF. The chain has TRBV4-1 and TRBJ2-5; D is undetermined. CDR1 and CDR2 (germline): MGHRA, YSYEKL. Trimming stripped 3 bases from V and 5 bases from J, with 4 bases between. The CDR3 runs 11 residues.

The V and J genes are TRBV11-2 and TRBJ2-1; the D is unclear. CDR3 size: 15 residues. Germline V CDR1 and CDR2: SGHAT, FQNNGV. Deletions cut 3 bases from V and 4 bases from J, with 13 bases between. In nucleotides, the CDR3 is TGTGCCAGCAGCTTGTTCGGCTCCGGGTACAATGAGCAGTTCTTC. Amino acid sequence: CASSLFGSGYNEQFF.

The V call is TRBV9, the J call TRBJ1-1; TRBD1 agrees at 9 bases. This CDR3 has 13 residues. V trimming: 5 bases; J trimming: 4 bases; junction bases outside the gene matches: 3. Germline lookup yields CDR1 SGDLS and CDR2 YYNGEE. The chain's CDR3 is CASRGQGGTEAFF. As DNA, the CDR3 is TGTGCCAGCAGGGGACAGGGAGGCACTGAAGCTTTCTTT.

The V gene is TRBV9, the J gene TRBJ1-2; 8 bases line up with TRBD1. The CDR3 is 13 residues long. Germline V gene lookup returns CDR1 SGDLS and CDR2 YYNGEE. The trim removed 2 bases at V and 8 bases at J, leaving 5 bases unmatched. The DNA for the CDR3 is TGTGCCAGCAGCGTTGGACAGGGAGCGGGCTACACCTTC. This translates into CASSVGQGAGYTF.

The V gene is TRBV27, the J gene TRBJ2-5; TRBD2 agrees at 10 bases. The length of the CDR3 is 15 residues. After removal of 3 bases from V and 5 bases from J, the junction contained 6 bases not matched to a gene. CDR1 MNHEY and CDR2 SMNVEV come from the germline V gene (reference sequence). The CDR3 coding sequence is TGTGCCAGCAGTTTGAGGCTAGCGGGAGTTGAGACCCAGTACTTC. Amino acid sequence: CASSLRLAGVETQYF.

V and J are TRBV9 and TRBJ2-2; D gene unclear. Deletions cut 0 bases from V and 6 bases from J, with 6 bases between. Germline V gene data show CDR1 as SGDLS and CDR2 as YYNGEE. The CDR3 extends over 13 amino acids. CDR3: CASSVGDAGELFF. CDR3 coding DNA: TGTGCCAGCAGCGTAGGAGATGCCGGGGAGCTGTTTTTT.

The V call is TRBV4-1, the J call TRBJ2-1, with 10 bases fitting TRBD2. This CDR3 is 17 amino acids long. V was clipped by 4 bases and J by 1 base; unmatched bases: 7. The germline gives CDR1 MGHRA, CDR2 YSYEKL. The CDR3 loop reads CASSRVTSGISYNEQFF. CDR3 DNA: TGCGCCAGCAGCCGCGTTACTAGCGGGATATCCTACAATGAGCAGTTCTTC.

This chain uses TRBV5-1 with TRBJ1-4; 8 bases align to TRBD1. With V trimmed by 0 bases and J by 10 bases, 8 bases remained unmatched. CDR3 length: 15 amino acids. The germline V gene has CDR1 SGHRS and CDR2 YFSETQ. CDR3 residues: CASSLEGQGARKLFF. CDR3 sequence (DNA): TGCGCCAGCAGCTTGGAGGGCCAGGGGGCACGAAAACTGTTTTTT.

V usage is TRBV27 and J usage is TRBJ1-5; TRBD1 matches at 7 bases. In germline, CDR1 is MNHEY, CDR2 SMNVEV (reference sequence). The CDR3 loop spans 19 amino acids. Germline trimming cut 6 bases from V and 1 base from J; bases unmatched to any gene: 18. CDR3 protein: CASSRLGRGPEISNQPQHF. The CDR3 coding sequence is TGTGCCAGCAGCCGCTTGGGAAGGGGGCCAGAAATAAGCAATCAGCCCCAGCATTTT.

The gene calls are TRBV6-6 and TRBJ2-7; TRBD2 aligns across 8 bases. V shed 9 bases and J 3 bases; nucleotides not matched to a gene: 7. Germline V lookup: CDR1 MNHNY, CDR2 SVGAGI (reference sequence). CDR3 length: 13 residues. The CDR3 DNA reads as TGTGCCAGTGGAGCGGGAGTCGGCTACGAGCAGTACTTC. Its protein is CASGAGVGYEQYF.

The CDR3 loop is CASSIPGQGSEAFF. In nucleotides, the CDR3 is TGCGCCAGCAGTATTCCGGGACAGGGTTCTGAAGCTTTCTTT. V and J are TRBV5-1 and TRBJ1-1, with 9 positions matching TRBD1. V was clipped by 5 bases and J by 6 bases; unmatched bases: 8. The CDR3 runs to 14 residues. Germline values: CDR1 SGHRS, CDR2 YFSETQ.

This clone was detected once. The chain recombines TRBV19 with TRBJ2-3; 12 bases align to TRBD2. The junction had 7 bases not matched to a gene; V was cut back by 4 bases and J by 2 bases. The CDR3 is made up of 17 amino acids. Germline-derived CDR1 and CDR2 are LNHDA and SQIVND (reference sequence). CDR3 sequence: CASSTGLAGTNTDTQYF. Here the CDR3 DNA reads TGTGCCAGTAGTACCGGACTAGCGGGGACTAACACAGATACGCAGTATTTT. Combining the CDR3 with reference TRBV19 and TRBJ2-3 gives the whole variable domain DGGITQSPKYLFRKEGQNVTLSCEQNLNHDAMYWYRQDPGQGLRLIYYSQIVNDFQKGDIAEGYSVSREKKESFPLTVTSAQKNPTAFYLCASSTGLAGTNTDTQYFGPGTRLTVL.

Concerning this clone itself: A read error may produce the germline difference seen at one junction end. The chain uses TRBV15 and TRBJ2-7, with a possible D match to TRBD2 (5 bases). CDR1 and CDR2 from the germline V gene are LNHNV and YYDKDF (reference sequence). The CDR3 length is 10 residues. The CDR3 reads CATSLFSGFF. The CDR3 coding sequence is TGTGCCACCAGTTTATTCTCGGGGTTCTTC.

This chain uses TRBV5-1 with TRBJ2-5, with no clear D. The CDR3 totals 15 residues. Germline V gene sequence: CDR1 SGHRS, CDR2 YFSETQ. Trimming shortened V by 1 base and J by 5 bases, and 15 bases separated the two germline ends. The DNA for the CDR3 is TGCGCCAGCAGCTTGACGAACCGATTGACGGAGACCCAGTACTTC. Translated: CASSLTNRLTETQYF.

The CDR3 DNA reads TGTGCCAGCAGTCCTACGACAGGGAACAATCAGCCCCAGCATTTT. Translated: CASSPTTGNNQPQHF. This chain joins TRBV6-6 and TRBJ1-5; 7 bases fit TRBD1. The CDR3 spans 15 residues. The V and J ends lost 5 bases and 3 bases, in that order; junction bases with no gene match: 7. Germline-derived CDR1 and CDR2 are MNHNY and SVGAGI (reference sequence).

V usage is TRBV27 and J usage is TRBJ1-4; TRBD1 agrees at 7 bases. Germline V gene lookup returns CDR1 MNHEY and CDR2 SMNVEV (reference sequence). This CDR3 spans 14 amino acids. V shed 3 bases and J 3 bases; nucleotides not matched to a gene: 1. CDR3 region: CASSFQGANEKLFF. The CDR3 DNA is TGTGCCAGCAGTTTCCAGGGGGCTAATGAAAAACTGTTTTTT.

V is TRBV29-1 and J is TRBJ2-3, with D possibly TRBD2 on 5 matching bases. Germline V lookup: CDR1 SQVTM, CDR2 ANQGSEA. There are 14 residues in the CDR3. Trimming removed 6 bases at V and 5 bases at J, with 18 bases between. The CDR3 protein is CSVAWPLEGDTQYF. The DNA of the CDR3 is TGCAGCGTCGCGTGGCCCTTAGAGGGAGATACGCAGTATTTT.

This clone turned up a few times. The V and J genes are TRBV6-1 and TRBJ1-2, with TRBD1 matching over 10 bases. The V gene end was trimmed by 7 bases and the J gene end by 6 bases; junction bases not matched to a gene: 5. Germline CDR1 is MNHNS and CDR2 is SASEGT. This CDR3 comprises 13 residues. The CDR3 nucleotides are TGTGCCAGCACTATAGGGACAGGGGATGGCTACACCTTC. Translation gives CASTIGTGDGYTF.

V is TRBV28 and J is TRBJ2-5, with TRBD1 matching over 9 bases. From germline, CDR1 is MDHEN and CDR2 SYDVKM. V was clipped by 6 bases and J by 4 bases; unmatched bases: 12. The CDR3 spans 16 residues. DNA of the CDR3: TGTGCCAGCAGAGTCTATACAGGGGGCCTCGGAGAGACCCAGTACTTC. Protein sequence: CASRVYTGGLGETQYF.

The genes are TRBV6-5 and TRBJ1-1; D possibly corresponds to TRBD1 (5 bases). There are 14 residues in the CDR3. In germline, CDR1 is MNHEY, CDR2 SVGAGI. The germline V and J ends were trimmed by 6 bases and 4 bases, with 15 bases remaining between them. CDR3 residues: CASSQGEGSTEAFF. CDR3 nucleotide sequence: TGTGCCAGCAGCCAGGGCGAGGGGAGCACTGAAGCTTTCTTT.

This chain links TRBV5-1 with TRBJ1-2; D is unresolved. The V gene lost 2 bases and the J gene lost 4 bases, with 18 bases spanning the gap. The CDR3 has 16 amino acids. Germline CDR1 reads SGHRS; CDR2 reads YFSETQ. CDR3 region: CASSLYSGLDSYGYTF. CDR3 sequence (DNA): TGCGCCAGCAGCTTATACTCCGGACTGGACTCCTATGGCTACACCTTC.

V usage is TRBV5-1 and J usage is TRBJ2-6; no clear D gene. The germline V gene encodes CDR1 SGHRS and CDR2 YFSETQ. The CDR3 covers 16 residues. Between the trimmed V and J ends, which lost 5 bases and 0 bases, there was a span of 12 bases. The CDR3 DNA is TGCGCCAGCAGTTCCATAGACCGCTCTGGGGCCAACGTCCTGACTTTC. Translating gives CASSSIDRSGANVLTF.

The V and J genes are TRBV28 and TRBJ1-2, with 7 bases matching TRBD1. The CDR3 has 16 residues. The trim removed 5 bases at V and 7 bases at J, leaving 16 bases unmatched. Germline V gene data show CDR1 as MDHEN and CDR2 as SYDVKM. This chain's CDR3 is CASSPPGYRGEGGYTF. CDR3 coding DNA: TGTGCCAGCAGTCCTCCGGGGTACAGGGGCGAAGGTGGCTACACCTTC.

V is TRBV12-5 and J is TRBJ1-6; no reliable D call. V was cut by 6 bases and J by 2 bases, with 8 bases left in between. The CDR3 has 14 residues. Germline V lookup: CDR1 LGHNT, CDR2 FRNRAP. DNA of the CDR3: TGTGCTAGTGGCGAGTCGCCCTATAATTCACCCCTCCACTTT. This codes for CASGESPYNSPLHF.

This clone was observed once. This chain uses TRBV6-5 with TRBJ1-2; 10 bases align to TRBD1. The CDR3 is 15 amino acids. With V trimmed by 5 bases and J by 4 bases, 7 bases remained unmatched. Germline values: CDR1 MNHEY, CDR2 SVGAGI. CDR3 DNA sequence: TGTGCCAGCAGTAGAGACAGGGGGCTCCTCTATGGCTACACCTTC. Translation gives CASSRDRGLLYGYTF.

CDR3 loop: CASSTDRVHEQYF. In DNA, the CDR3 is TGTGCCAGCAGCACTGACAGGGTACACGAGCAGTACTTC. The V gene is TRBV27, the J gene TRBJ2-7; 7 bases agree with TRBD1. V was clipped by 6 bases and J by 5 bases; unmatched bases: 7. The CDR3 length is 13 residues. CDR1 MNHEY and CDR2 SMNVEV come from the germline V gene (reference sequence).

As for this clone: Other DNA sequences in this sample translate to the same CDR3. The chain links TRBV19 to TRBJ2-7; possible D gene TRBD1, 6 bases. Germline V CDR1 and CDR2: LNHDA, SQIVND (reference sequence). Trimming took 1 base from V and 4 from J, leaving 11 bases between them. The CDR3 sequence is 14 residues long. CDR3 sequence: CASSIGQGGYEQYF. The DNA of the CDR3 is TGTGCCAGTAGTATAGGTCAAGGGGGATACGAGCAGTACTTC.